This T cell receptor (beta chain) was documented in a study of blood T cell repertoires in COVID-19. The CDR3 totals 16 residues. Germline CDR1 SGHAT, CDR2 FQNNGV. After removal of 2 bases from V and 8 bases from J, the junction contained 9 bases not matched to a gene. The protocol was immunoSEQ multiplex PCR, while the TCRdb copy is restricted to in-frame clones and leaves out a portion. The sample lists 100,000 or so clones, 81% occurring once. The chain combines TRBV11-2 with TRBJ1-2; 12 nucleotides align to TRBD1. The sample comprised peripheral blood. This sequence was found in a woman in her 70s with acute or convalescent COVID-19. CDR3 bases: TGTGCCAGCAGCTTACATCCGGGACAGGGGGCGTCGGGCTACACCTTC. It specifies CASSLHPGQGASGYTF.